The clone carrying this TCR beta chain has a handful of counts. The sample comes from a study of human T cells and chemical hapten exposure. Study overall: A 2 cm by 2 cm inner upper arm patch received 2% DPC for sensitization. In the roughly 23-week study, patients were dosed weekly with diphenylcyclopropenone on the scalp throughout.

TCRdb used MiXCR to reprocess the RACE reads, holding one entry per CDR3 protein. In the table there are about 120,000 distinct CDR3 sequences, 13% of which are singletons. This CDR3 has 15 residues. Per germline, CDR1 SQVTM and CDR2 ANQGSEA. The ends lost 3 bases at V and 0 bases at J; junction bases unmatched: 5. Time point in this sample: pre-sensitization, week 0. Treatment specified: therapeutic diphenylcyclopropenone sensitization with weekly scalp DPC. The chain carries TRBV29-1 and TRBJ1-1, with 9 bases that match TRBD1. The source was whole blood, collected in connection with sensitization to the hapten diphenylcyclopropenone (DPC). This TCR came from a woman aged 18-29 years with alopecia areata. Some clones in this sample may be carry-over from other donors' samples. The CDR3 here is CSVDRTGAMNTEAFF. The CDR3 DNA follows: TGCAGCGTTGACCGGACAGGGGCGATGAACACTGAAGCTTTCTTT.